This T cell receptor (beta chain) stems from a study of cytomegalovirus exposure and HLA in healthy donors. As concerns this clone: Its antigen remains unidentified.

CDR3 length equals 12 residues. V was shortened by 4 bases and J by 2 bases, with 7 bases between the two germline ends. Per the germline V gene, CDR1 is SGHDT and CDR2 is YYEEEE. Study results and limitations: Later analysis placed DRB1 highest and HLA-C lowest in TCR association rates, which differed by HLA locus.

It was with 60 Vbeta and 13 Jbeta primers that the PCR ran. Sequencing was performed with immunoSEQ multiplex PCR; in TCRdb, only in-frame clones are kept and a portion is missing. The sample consists of around 100,000 clones, 79% of them appearing once. The receptor comes from a man between 50 and 59 years old in good health and CMV-seropositive. The sequenced sample consisted of PBMCs. The chain has TRBV5-6 and TRBJ2-7; no firm D call. The CDR3 is CASSQTAYEQYF. In DNA form, the CDR3 reads TGTGCCAGCAGCCAAACGGCCTACGAGCAGTACTTC.